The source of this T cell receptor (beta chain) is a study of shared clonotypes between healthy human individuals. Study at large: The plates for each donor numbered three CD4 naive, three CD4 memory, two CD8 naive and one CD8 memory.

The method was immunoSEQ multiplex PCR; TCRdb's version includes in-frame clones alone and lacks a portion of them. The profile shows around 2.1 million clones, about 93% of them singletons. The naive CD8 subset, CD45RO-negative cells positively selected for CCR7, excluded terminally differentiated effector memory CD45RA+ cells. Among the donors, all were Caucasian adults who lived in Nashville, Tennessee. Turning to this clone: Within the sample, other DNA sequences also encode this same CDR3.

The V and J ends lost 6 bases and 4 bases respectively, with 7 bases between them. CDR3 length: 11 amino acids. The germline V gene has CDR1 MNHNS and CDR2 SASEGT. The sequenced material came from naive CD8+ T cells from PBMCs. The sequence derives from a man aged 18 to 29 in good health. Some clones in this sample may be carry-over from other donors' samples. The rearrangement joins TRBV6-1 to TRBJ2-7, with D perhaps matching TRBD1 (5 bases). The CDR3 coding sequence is TGTGCCAGCAGGCAGGGTTACGAGCAGTACTTC. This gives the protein CASRQGYEQYF.